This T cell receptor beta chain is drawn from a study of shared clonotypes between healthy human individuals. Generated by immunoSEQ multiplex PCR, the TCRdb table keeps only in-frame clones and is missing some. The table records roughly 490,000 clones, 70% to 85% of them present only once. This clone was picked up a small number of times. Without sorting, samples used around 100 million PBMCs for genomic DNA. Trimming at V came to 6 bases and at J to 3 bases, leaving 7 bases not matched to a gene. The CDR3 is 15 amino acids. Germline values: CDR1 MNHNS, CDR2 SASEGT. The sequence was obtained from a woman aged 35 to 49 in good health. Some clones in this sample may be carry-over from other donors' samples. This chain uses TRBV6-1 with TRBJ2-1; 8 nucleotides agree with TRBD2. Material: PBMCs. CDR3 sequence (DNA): TGTGCCAGCAGCCCCACTAGCGGAAGCTACAATGAGCAGTTCTTC. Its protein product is CASSPTSGSYNEQFF.